This passage covers 9 T cell receptor beta chains from one sample sequenced in a study of OX40 agonist ivuxolimab in advanced cancers. Profiled with immunoSEQ multiplex PCR; TCRdb holds only in-frame clones, not every one. Among fewer than 65,000 clones listed, 70% to 80% were seen once. The sequencing here drew on CD4+ or CD8+ T cells sorted from blood, taken in a trial of the OX40 agonist ivuxolimab. These receptors came from an adult with an advanced solid tumor such as melanoma, head and neck, liver or kidney cancer.

V is TRBV18 and J is TRBJ2-7, with TRBD2 identical over 13 bases. The V gene's germline CDR1 is KGHSH and CDR2 LQKENI. The CDR3 loop spans 17 amino acids. V dropped 2 bases and J dropped 4; count of bases not matched to a gene: 8. DNA of the CDR3: TGTGCCAGCTCACCAATTAGGACTAGCGGGAGTTTGTACGAGCAGTACTTC. Encoded protein: CASSPIRTSGSLYEQYF.

This clone was seen only a few times. This chain uses TRBV19 with TRBJ1-2, with a possible D match to TRBD1 (5 bases). The V gene lost 4 bases and the J gene lost 11 bases, with 14 bases spanning the gap. The CDR3 is 12 residues long. Germline lookup yields CDR1 LNHDA and CDR2 SQIVND (reference sequence). CDR3 protein: CASSTQRDSYTF. CDR3 sequence (DNA): TGTGCCAGTAGTACGCAAAGGGACTCTTACACCTTC.

The V gene is TRBV5-1, the J gene TRBJ1-1; no clear D. Germline V gives CDR1 SGHRS, CDR2 YFSETQ. Deletions cut 2 bases from V and 2 bases from J, with 7 bases between. This CDR3 has 13 residues. The CDR3 protein is CASSFRENTEAFF. The CDR3 DNA follows: TGCGCCAGCAGCTTCCGGGAAAACACTGAAGCTTTCTTT.

The rearrangement links TRBV29-1 to TRBJ2-3; D may be TRBD2 (6 bases). CDR1 is SQVTM, CDR2 ANQGSEA, per germline. This CDR3 has 13 amino acids. V lost 4 bases, J lost 6 bases, and 14 bases lay in between. CDR3 sequence: CSVVPSGVDTQYF. For the CDR3, the DNA is TGCAGCGTTGTCCCCTCGGGGGTGGATACGCAGTATTTT.

The chain links TRBV5-1 to TRBJ1-1, with TRBD1 as a possible D gene (5 bases). Trimming removed 1 base at V and 6 bases at J, with 19 bases between. The CDR3 runs 16 residues. Germline assignment: CDR1 SGHRS and CDR2 YFSETQ. The CDR3 sequence: CASSLSSGLSGAEAFF. For the CDR3, the DNA is TGCGCCAGCAGCTTGAGCTCAGGGTTGTCGGGCGCTGAAGCTTTCTTT.

This chain links TRBV30 with TRBJ1-3; 7 bases map to TRBD1. Germline V gene sequence: CDR1 GTSNPN, CDR2 SVGIG (reference sequence). This CDR3 is built from 16 residues. Trimming took 2 bases from V and 3 from J; bases not matched to a gene: 10. The CDR3 DNA sequence: TGTGCCTGGAGTCGCCGGACAGGCCAGGTTGGAAACACCATATATTTT. It specifies CAWSRRTGQVGNTIYF.

The chain couples TRBV18 to TRBJ1-2; no definite D call. CDR3 length equals 15 residues. Trimming pared 1 base from V and 0 bases from J, leaving 9 bases between. Germline loops: CDR1 KGHSH, CDR2 LQKENI. This CDR3 reads CASSPRDLSNYGYTF. The DNA for the CDR3 is TGTGCCAGCTCACCACGGGATCTTTCTAACTATGGCTACACCTTC.

CDR3 protein: CASSHSSGSPSYNEQFF. The CDR3 DNA sequence: TGCGCCAGCAGCCACTCTAGCGGGAGCCCCTCCTACAATGAGCAGTTCTTC. The chain joins TRBV4-1 to TRBJ2-1, with TRBD2 identical over 10 bases. The germline CDR1 and CDR2 sequences are MGHRA and YSYEKL. This CDR3 spans 17 amino acids. J gave up 0 bases and V 3 bases, and 5 bases lay outside the gene matches.

The gene calls are TRBV11-3 and TRBJ2-3, with D perhaps matching TRBD1 or TRBD2 (5 bases each). Trimming pared 5 bases from V and 2 bases from J, leaving 14 bases between. The CDR3 has 15 residues. Germline assignment: CDR1 SGHNT and CDR2 YENEEA. The CDR3 region is CASSLRGLYTDTQYF. CDR3 in DNA: TGTGCCAGCAGCCTACGGGGCCTCTACACAGATACGCAGTATTTT.